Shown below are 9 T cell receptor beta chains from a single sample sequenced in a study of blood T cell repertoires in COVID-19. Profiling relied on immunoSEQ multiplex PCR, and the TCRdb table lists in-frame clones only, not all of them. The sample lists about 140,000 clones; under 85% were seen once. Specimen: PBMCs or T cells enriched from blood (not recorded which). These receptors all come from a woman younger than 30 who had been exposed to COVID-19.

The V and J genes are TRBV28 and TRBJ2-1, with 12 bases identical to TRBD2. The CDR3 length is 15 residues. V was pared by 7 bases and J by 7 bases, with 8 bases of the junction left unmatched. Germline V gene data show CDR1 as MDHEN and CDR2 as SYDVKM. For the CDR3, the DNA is TGTGCCAGCACCGTGGGGCTAGCGGGAGGGAATGAGCAGTTCTTC. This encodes CASTVGLAGGNEQFF.

CDR3 sequence reads: CAWSPRQGMTQPQHF. In DNA, the CDR3 is TGTGCCTGGAGTCCACGACAGGGGATGACCCAGCCCCAGCATTTT. This chain links TRBV30 with TRBJ1-5; 8 bases align to TRBD1. The trim removed 2 bases at V and 7 bases at J, leaving 10 bases unmatched. Germline values: CDR1 GTSNPN, CDR2 SVGIG (reference sequence). This CDR3 contains 15 residues.

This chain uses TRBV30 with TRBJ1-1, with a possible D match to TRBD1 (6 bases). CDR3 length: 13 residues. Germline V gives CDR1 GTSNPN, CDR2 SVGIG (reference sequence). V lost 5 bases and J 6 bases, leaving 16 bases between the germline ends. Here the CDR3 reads CAWDRYIGAEAFF. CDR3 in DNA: TGTGCCTGGGACAGGTACATAGGGGCTGAAGCTTTCTTT.

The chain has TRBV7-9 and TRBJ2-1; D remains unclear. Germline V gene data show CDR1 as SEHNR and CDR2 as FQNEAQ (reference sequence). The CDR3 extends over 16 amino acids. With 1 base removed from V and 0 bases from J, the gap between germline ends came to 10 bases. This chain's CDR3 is CASSLGAGLSYNEQFF. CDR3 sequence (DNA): TGTGCCAGCAGCTTAGGGGCAGGTCTCTCCTACAATGAGCAGTTCTTC.

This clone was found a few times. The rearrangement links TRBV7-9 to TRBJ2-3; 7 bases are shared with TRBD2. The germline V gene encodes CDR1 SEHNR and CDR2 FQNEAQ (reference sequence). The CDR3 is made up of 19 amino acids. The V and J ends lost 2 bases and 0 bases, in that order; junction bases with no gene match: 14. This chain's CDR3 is CASSLPPGGGPASTDTQYF. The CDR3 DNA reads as TGTGCCAGCAGCTTACCCCCCGGGGGAGGGCCCGCTAGCACAGATACGCAGTATTTT.

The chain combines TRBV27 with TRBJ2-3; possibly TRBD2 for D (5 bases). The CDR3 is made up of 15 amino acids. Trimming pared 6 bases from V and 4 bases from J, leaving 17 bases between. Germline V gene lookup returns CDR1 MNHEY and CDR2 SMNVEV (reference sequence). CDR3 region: CASSLRTARADTQYF. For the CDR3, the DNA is TGTGCCAGCAGCTTACGGACTGCTAGGGCAGATACGCAGTATTTT.

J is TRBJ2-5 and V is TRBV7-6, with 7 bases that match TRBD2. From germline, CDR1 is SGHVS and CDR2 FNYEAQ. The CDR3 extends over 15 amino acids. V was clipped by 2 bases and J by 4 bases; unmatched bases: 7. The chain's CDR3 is CASSLHLVAGETQYF. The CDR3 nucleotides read TGTGCCAGCAGCTTACATTTGGTAGCGGGAGAGACCCAGTACTTC.

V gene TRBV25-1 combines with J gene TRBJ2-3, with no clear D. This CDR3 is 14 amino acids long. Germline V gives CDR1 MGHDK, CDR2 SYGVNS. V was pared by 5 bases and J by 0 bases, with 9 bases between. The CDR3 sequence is CASSTHGSTDTQYF. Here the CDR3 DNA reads TGTGCCAGCAGTACTCACGGGAGCACAGATACGCAGTATTTT.

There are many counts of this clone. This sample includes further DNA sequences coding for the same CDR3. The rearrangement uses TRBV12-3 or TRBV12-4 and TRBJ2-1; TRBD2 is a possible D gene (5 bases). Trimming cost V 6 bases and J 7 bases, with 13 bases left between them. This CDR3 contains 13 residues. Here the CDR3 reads CASSLHSGNEQFF. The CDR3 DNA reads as TGTGCCAGCAGCCTCCATTCGGGGAATGAGCAGTTCTTC.